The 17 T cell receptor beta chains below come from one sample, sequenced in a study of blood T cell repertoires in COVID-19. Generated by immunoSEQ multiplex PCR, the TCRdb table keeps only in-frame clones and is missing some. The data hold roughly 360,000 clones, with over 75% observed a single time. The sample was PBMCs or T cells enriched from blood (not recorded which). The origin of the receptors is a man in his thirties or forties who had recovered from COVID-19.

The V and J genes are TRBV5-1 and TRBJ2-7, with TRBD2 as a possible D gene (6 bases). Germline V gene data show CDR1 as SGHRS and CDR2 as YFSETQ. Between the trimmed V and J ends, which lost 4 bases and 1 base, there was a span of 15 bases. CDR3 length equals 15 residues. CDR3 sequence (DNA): TGCGCCAGCAGCCCCCTGTCGGGGAGGTCCTACGAGCAGTACTTC. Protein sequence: CASSPLSGRSYEQYF.

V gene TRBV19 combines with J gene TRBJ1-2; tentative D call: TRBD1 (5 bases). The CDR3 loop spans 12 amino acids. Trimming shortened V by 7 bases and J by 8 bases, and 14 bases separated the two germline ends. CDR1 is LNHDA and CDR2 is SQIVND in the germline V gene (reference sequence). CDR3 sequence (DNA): TGTGCCAGTAATACGGGGGGTGTCGGCTACACCTTC. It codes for CASNTGGVGYTF.

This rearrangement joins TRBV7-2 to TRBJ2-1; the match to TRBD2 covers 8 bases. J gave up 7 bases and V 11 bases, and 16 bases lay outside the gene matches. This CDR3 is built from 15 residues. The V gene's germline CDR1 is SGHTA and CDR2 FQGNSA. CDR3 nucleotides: TGTGCCTCCTACAGCGGCGGGGGGCAACGGAATGAGCAGTTCTTC. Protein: CASYSGGGQRNEQFF. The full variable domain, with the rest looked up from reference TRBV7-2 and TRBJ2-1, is GAGVSQSPSNKVTEKGKDVELRCDPISGHTALYWYRQSLGQGLEFLIYFQGNSAPDKSGLPSDRFSAERTGGSVSTLTIQRTQQEDSAVYLCASYSGGGQRNEQFFGPGTRLTVL.

CDR3 loop: CASSQPTSGMYEQFF. CDR3 DNA sequence: TGTGCCAGCAGCCAACCGACTAGCGGGATGTATGAGCAGTTCTTC. This chain links TRBV3-1 (or the pseudogene TRBV3-2) with TRBJ2-1, with 11 bases matching TRBD2. This CDR3 spans 15 amino acids. Germline-derived CDR1 and CDR2 are LGHDT and YNNKEL (reference sequence). V shed 2 bases, J shed 8 bases, and the junction held 5 bases outside the gene matches.

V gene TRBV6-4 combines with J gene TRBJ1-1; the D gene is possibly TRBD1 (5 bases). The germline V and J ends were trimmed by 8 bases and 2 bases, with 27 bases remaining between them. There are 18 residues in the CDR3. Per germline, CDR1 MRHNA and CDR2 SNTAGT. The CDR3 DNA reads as TGTGCCAGCGAAAAAGACAGTGGCGTTGGGCCCCAAAACACTGAAGCTTTCTTT. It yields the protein CASEKDSGVGPQNTEAFF.

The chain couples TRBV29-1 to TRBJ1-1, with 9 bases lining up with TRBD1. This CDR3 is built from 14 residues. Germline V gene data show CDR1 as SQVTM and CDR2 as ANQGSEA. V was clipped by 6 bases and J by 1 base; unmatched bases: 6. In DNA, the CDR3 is TGCAGCGTGCGGGACAGGGTAACGAACACTGAAGCTTTCTTT. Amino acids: CSVRDRVTNTEAFF.

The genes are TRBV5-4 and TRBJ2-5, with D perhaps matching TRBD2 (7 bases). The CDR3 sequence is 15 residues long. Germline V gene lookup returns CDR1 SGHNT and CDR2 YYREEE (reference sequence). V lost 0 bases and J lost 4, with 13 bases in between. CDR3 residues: CASSLVGGQGETQYF. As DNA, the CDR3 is TGTGCCAGCAGCTTGGTGGGGGGGCAGGGAGAGACCCAGTACTTC.

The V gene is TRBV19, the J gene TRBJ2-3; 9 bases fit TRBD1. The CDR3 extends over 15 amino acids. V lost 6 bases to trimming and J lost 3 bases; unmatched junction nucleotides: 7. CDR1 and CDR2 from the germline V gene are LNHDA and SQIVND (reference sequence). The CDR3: CASRRGQGGTDTQYF. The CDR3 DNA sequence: TGTGCCAGTAGGCGGGGACAGGGAGGGACAGATACGCAGTATTTT.

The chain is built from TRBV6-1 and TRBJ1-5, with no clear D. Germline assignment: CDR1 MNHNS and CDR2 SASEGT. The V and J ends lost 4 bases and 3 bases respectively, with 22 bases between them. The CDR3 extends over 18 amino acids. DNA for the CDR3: TGTGCCAGCAGTGTTTCCCCTTCCGGGTCCAACCTCAATCAGCCCCAGCATTTT. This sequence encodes CASSVSPSGSNLNQPQHF.

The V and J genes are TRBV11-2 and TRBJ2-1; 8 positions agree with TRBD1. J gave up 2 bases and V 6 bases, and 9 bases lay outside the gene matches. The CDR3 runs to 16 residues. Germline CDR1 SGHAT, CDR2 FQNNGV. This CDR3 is CASSSGGASTYNEQFF. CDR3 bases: TGTGCCAGCAGTTCAGGGGGCGCGTCAACCTACAATGAGCAGTTCTTC.

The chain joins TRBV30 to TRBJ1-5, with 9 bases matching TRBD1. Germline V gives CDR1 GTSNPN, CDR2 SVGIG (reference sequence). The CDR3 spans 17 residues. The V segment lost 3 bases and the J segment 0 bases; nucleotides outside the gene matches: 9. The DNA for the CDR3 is TGTGCCTGGAGCTTGGGGACAGGGTTTTATAGCAATCAGCCCCAGCATTTT. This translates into CAWSLGTGFYSNQPQHF.

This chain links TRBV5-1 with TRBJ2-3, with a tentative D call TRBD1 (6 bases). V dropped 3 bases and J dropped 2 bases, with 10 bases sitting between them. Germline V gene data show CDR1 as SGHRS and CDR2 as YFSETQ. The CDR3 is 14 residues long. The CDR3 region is CASSSQGSTDTQYF. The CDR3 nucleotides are TGCGCCAGCAGCTCACAGGGATCCACAGATACGCAGTATTTT.

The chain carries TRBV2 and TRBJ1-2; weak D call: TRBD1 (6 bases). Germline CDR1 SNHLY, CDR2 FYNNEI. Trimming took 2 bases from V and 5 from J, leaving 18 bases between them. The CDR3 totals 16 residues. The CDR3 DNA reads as TGTGCCAGCAGTGAAACCTCTGGGGGCCTAGGGTATGGCTACACCTTC. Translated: CASSETSGGLGYGYTF.

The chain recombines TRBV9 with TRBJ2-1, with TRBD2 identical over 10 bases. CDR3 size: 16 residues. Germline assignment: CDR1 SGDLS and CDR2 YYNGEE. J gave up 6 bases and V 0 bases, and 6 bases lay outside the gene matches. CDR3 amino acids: CASSVARSGGANEQFF. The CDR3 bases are TGTGCCAGCAGCGTAGCTAGGAGCGGGGGGGCCAATGAGCAGTTCTTC.

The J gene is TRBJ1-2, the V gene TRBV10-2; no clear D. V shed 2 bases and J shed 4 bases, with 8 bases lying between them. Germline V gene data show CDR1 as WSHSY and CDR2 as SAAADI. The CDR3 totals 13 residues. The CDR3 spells CASSEPNSYGYTF. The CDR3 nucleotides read TGCGCCAGCAGTGAGCCTAACTCCTATGGCTACACCTTC.

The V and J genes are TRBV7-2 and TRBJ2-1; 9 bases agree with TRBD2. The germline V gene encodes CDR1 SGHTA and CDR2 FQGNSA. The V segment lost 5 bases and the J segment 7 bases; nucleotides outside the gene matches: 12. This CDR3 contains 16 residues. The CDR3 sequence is CASSLYPAGGTNEQFF. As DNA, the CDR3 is TGTGCCAGCAGCCTCTATCCTGCGGGGGGGACGAATGAGCAGTTCTTC.

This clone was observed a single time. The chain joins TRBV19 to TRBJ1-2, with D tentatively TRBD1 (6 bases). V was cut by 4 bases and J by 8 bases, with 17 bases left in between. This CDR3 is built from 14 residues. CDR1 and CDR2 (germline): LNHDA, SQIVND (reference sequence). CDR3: CASSRRQPDRGYTF. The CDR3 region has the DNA TGTGCCAGTAGTAGGAGACAGCCAGACAGGGGCTACACCTTC.